This TCR beta chain was documented in a study of post-analysis software for immune sequencing data. Study-level findings and limits: Strong co-clustering by F measure was evident for samples that had been prepared in the same batch. TRBV segments more frequent in patients than in controls numbered a few and included TRBV5-6, TRBV5-1 and TRBV20-1. Diversity measured as normalized Chao1 was significantly lower in multiple sclerosis patients than in controls.

Every TCR beta cDNA library bore unique molecular identifiers. The T cell input of about 1 to 10 million gave approximately 460,000 cDNA molecules. TCRdb independently ran MiXCR on the PCR reads; one entry per CDR3 protein. Of about 260,000 distinct CDR3 sequences detected, approximately 34% appear once; the ten largest clones hold around 4.7%. Points on this clonotype: What it binds is unknown. A much larger clone lies one base from this, so it may be a read error.

This CDR3 region has 17 residues. In germline, CDR1 is MNHNS, CDR2 SASEGT. The chain links TRBV6-1 to TRBJ2-1; D may correspond to TRBD1 or TRBD2 (6 bases each). The J call could be wrong; TRBJ2-7 is a better fit for the DNA end. The sequenced sample consisted of blood. The origin of this receptor is a girl between 10 and 17 years old with multiple sclerosis. This CDR3 is CASTGAVPLRITNEQYF. DNA of the CDR3: TGTGCCAGCACGGGGGCGGTTCCGCTAAGGATTACCAATGAGCAGTACTTC.